Listed below are T cell receptor beta chains from one sample, sequenced in a study of shared clonotypes between healthy human individuals. Clones were sequenced by immunoSEQ multiplex PCR, and TCRdb holds only the in-frame ones, with some missing. The data hold 2 million to 2.5 million clones, with 90% to 97% observed a single time. Sequencing was carried out using naive CD4+ T cells sorted from blood. These receptors came from a man younger than 35 in good health. Both conserved end residues are part of each CDR3. The D gene is left open where the match is weak.

V gene: TRBV18; J gene: TRBJ2-7; D gene: -; CDR3 protein: CASSPPRVYSEQYF; CDR3 DNA: TGTGCCAGCTCACCCCCCAGGGTATACTCCGAGCAGTACTTC
V gene: TRBV19; J gene: TRBJ2-3; D gene: -; CDR3 protein: CASSIKVDSPQYF; CDR3 DNA: TGTGCCAGTAGTATAAAGGTGGACAGCCCGCAGTATTTT
V gene: TRBV2; J gene: TRBJ2-5; D gene: -; CDR3 protein: CASKGDVSETQYF; CDR3 DNA: TGTGCCAGCAAAGGGGATGTTAGTGAGACCCAGTACTTC
V gene: TRBV6-1; J gene: TRBJ1-5; D gene: -; CDR3 protein: CASDGGNQPQHF; CDR3 DNA: TGTGCCAGCGACGGGGGCAATCAGCCCCAGCATTTT
V gene: TRBV4-3; J gene: TRBJ1-4; D gene: -; CDR3 protein: CASSQGDSLNEKLFF; CDR3 DNA: TGCGCCAGCAGCCAAGGTGACAGTCTAAATGAAAAACTGTTTTTT
V gene: TRBV5-1; J gene: TRBJ2-3; D gene: TRBD2; CDR3 protein: CASSLGSGGTDTQYF; CDR3 DNA: TGCGCCAGCAGCTTGGGGAGCGGGGGCACAGATACGCAGTATTTT
V gene: TRBV5-1; J gene: TRBJ2-3; D gene: -; CDR3 protein: CASSLGPGTDTQYF; CDR3 DNA: TGCGCCAGCAGCTTGGGACCAGGCACAGATACGCAGTATTTT
V gene: TRBV7-2; J gene: TRBJ2-7; D gene: TRBD2; CDR3 protein: CASSLVASGTYEQYF; CDR3 DNA: TGTGCCAGCAGCTTAGTGGCTAGCGGGACCTACGAGCAGTACTTC
V gene: TRBV7-8; J gene: TRBJ1-1; D gene: -; CDR3 protein: CASSARKEAFF; CDR3 DNA: TGTGCCAGCAGCGCCCGGAAGGAAGCTTTCTTT
V gene: TRBV5-5; J gene: TRBJ2-7; D gene: -; CDR3 protein: CASSLPSGAGNNEQYF; CDR3 DNA: TGTGCCAGCAGCCTTCCCTCAGGCGCCGGCAATAATGAGCAGTACTTC
V gene: TRBV5-4; J gene: TRBJ1-1; D gene: -; CDR3 protein: CASSAKAGTDTEAFF; CDR3 DNA: TGTGCCAGCAGCGCGAAGGCAGGGACGGACACTGAAGCTTTCTTT
V gene: TRBV10-1; J gene: TRBJ2-1; D gene: -; CDR3 protein: CASSDYNEQFF; CDR3 DNA: TGCGCCAGCAGTGATTACAATGAGCAGTTCTTC
V gene: TRBV28; J gene: TRBJ2-1; D gene: -; CDR3 protein: CASSFDSFYNEQFF; CDR3 DNA: TGTGCCAGCAGTTTCGACAGTTTTTACAATGAGCAGTTCTTC
V gene: TRBV27; J gene: TRBJ1-1; D gene: TRBD1; CDR3 protein: CASSFYGQGASEAFF; CDR3 DNA: TGTGCCAGCAGTTTCTACGGACAGGGGGCTTCTGAAGCTTTCTTT
V gene: TRBV28; J gene: TRBJ1-2; D gene: TRBD1; CDR3 protein: CASSFRDRAYGYTF; CDR3 DNA: TGTGCCAGCAGTTTCCGAGACAGGGCGTATGGCTACACCTTC
V gene: TRBV29-1; J gene: TRBJ2-3; D gene: -; CDR3 protein: CSVTRGAPTDTQYF; CDR3 DNA: TGCAGCGTTACGAGAGGGGCCCCCACAGATACGCAGTATTTT